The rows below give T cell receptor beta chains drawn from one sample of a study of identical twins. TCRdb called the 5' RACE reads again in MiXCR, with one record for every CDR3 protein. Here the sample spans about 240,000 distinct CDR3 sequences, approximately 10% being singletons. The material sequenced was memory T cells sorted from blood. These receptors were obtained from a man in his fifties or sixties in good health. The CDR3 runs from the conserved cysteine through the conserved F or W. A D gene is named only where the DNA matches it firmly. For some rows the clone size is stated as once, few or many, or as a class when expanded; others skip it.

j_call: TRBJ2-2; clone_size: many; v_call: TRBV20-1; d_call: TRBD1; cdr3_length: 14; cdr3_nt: TGCAGTGTACCGGGACAGGGGAACACCGGGGAGCTGTTTTTT; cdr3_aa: CSVPGQGNTGELFF
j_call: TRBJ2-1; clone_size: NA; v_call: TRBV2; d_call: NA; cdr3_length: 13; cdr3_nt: TGTGCCAGCAGTCTTCCGGAGGGAGGCGAGCAGTTCTTC; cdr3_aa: CASSLPEGGEQFF
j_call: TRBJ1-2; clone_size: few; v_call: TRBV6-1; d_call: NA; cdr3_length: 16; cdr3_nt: TGTGCCAGCAGCACAGGTTGGGGGGGTGGCGGCTATGGCTACACCTTC; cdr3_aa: CASSTGWGGGGYGYTF
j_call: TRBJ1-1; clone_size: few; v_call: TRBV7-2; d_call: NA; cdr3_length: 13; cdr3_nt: TGTGCCAGCAGCAGAGGGGCGCGGACTGAAGCTTTCTTT; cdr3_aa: CASSRGARTEAFF
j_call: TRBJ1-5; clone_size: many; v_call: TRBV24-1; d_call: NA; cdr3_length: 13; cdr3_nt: TGTGCCACCAGTGATTTGCTGGGACAGCCCCAGCATTTT; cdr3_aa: CATSDLLGQPQHF
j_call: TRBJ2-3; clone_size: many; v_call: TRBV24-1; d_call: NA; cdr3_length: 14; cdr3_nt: TGTGCCACCTCGAGGACGGGTTTAACAGATACGCAGTATTTT; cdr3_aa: CATSRTGLTDTQYF
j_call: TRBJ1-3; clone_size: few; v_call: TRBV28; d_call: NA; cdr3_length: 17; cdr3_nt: TGTGCCAGCAGTTTCCCGGGGGCGGGGAGGTCTGGAAACACCATATATTTT; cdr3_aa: CASSFPGAGRSGNTIYF
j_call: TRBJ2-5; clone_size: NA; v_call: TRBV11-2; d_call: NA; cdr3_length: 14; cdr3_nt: TGTGCCAGCAGCTTAGGTTGGGGCTGGGAGACCCAGTACTTC; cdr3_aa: CASSLGWGWETQYF
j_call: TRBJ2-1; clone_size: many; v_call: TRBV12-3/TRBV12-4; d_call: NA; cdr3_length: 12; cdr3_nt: TGTGCCAGCAGTAAACAGGGCCATGAGCAGTTCTTC; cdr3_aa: CASSKQGHEQFF
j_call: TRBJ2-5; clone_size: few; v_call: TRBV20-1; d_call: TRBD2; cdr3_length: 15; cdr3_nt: TGCAGTGCTGCCCGACCCACTAGCGGGGAAATGACCCAGTACTTC; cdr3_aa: CSAARPTSGEMTQYF
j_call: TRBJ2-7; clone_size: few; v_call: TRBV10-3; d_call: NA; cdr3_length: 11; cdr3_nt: TGTGCCACCACGGACCTGCGCGAGCAGTACTTC; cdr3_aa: CATTDLREQYF
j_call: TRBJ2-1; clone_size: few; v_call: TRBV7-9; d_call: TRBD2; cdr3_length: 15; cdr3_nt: TGTGCCAGCAGCTCTGAAGCGGGAGGGCTTTTTGAGCAGTTCTTC; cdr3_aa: CASSSEAGGLFEQFF
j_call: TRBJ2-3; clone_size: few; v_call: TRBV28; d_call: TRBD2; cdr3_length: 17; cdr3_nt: TGTGCCAGCAGTAGCCTGAGACTAGCGGGATCCACAGATACGCAGTATTTT; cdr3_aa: CASSSLRLAGSTDTQYF
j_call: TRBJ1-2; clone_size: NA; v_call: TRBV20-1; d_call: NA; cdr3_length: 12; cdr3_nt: TGCAGTGCTAGAGATCAAGGGCTTGGCTACACCTTC; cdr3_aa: CSARDQGLGYTF
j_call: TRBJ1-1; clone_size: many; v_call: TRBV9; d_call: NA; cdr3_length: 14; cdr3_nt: TGTGCCAGCAGCGTAGACGGGGGCGACAAGGAAGCTTTCTTT; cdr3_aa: CASSVDGGDKEAFF